One sample yielded the 12 T cell receptor beta chains listed below, sequenced in a study of immune characteristics of hereditary and idiopathic chronic pancreatitis. The pancreas tissue came from patients undergoing total pancreatectomy with islet autotransplantation. Clones were read by immunoSEQ multiplex PCR, and TCRdb kept only the in-frame ones, dropping some. The repertoire has about 14,000 clones, about 73% of them found once; the top ten carry 12% to 15%. The sequencing input was pancreas tissue with hereditary chronic pancreatitis. These receptors were collected from a human donor with chronic pancreatitis.

Here the CDR3 DNA reads TGTGCCAGCAGCCCACAGACTAGCGGGAAAAACACAGATACGCAGTATTTT. Its protein product is CASSPQTSGKNTDTQYF. This rearrangement joins TRBV7-9 to TRBJ2-3; 11 bases are shared with TRBD2. The CDR3 length is 17 residues. CDR1 and CDR2 from the germline V gene are SEHNR and FQNEAQ (reference sequence). With V trimmed by 5 bases and J by 2 bases, 9 bases remained unmatched.

The J gene is TRBJ2-7, the V gene TRBV5-1; a weak D match, TRBD2 (5 bases). Germline assignment: CDR1 SGHRS and CDR2 YFSETQ. The CDR3 extends over 15 amino acids. The ends were cut back, 0 bases at V and 2 bases at J, with 12 bases in the middle. The CDR3 region is CASSLGTGIPYEQYF. The CDR3 DNA sequence: TGCGCCAGCAGCTTGGGTACCGGGATCCCCTACGAGCAGTACTTC. The entire variable domain, with the rest obtained from reference TRBV5-1 and TRBJ2-7, is as follows: KAGVTQTPRYLIKTRGQQVTLSCSPISGHRSVSWYQQTPGQGLQFLFEYFSETQRNKGNFPGRFSGRQFSNSRSEMNVSTLELGDSALYLCASSLGTGIPYEQYFGPGTRLTVT.

The CDR3 nucleotides read TGTGCCAGCAGCTTACCGGGGACAGTAGAAAAACTGTTTTTT. Residues: CASSLPGTVEKLFF. The V gene is TRBV28, the J gene TRBJ1-4; 7 nucleotides align to TRBD1. Germline V gene data show CDR1 as MDHEN and CDR2 as SYDVKM. The CDR3 is made up of 14 amino acids. Trimming removed 6 bases from V and 8 bases from J; junction bases left unmatched: 9.

This sequence joins TRBV12-3 or TRBV12-4 and TRBJ2-1, with D perhaps assigned TRBD1 or TRBD2 (6 bases each). This CDR3 has 11 amino acids. Trimming took off 3 bases at V and 12 bases at J, with 9 bases between the two ends. The DNA of the CDR3 is TGTGCCAGCAGTTTCGGGGGCTTGCAGTTCTTC. The encoded protein is CASSFGGLQFF.

The chain carries TRBV28 and TRBJ2-7; maybe TRBD1 (6 bases). Germline V lookup: CDR1 MDHEN, CDR2 SYDVKM. V was shortened by 6 bases and J by 4 bases, with 19 bases between the two germline ends. This CDR3 comprises 15 residues. The CDR3 DNA follows: TGTGCCAGCAGCCAAGGGGCAGGGGAGCTATACGAGCAGTACTTC. It translates to CASSQGAGELYEQYF.

By sample fraction, this clone is medium-sized (0.01 to 0.1%). The chain carries TRBV7-2 and TRBJ1-2; D gene ambiguous. The CDR3 sequence is 14 residues long. Deletions cut 1 base from V and 4 bases from J, with 10 bases between. Germline V gene lookup returns CDR1 SGHTA and CDR2 FQGNSA. As DNA, the CDR3 is TGTGCCAGCAGCTTAGAAAAATGGGGCTATGGCTACACCTTC. It yields the protein CASSLEKWGYGYTF.

The chain has TRBV24-1 and TRBJ2-1; D uncertain. With 2 bases removed from V and 7 bases from J, the gap between germline ends came to 14 bases. CDR1 is KGHDR and CDR2 is SFDVKD in the germline V gene. The CDR3 contains 15 residues. The chain's CDR3 is CATSDWGKEKNEQFF. For the CDR3, the DNA is TGTGCCACCAGTGATTGGGGAAAAGAAAAAAATGAGCAGTTCTTC.

This rearrangement joins TRBV28 to TRBJ2-1; 7 nucleotides line up with TRBD1. The CDR3 sequence is 15 residues long. Trimming at V came to 6 bases and at J to 2 bases, leaving 7 bases not matched to a gene. Looked up from germline, CDR1 is MDHEN and CDR2 is SYDVKM. The CDR3 DNA reads as TGTGCCAGCAGATTCGACAGGGTGGCCTACAATGAGCAGTTCTTC. Translation gives CASRFDRVAYNEQFF. Supplemented by reference TRBV28 and TRBJ2-1, the full variable domain reads DVKVTQSSRYLVKRTGEKVFLECVQDMDHENMFWYRQDPGLGLRLIYFSYDVKMKEKGDIPEGYSVSREKKERFSLILESASTNQTSMYLCASRFDRVAYNEQFFGPGTRLTVL.

The chain links TRBV5-1 to TRBJ2-3; TRBD2 matches at 11 bases. This CDR3 is built from 16 residues. Germline V CDR1 and CDR2: SGHRS, YFSETQ. V was pared by 4 bases and J by 6 bases, with 10 bases of the junction left unmatched. The CDR3 DNA is TGCGCCAGCAGCATTTCGACTAGCGGGATAAGGGATACGCAGTATTTT. This encodes CASSISTSGIRDTQYF.

The chain combines TRBV9 with TRBJ2-7; 7 bases agree with TRBD1. The ends lost 0 bases at V and 6 bases at J; junction bases unmatched: 12. The CDR3 loop spans 16 amino acids. Germline lookup yields CDR1 SGDLS and CDR2 YYNGEE. CDR3 loop: CASSVAPGQRRGEQYF. DNA for the CDR3: TGTGCCAGCAGCGTAGCGCCGGGACAGCGAAGGGGCGAGCAGTACTTC.

The chain uses TRBV7-9 and TRBJ2-1; TRBD2 matches at 11 bases. V was pared by 1 base and J by 7 bases, with 3 bases of the junction left unmatched. Germline V gives CDR1 SEHNR, CDR2 FQNEAQ (reference sequence). The CDR3 runs 15 residues. DNA of the CDR3: TGTGCCAGCAGCTTAGGGGGACTAGCGGTAAATGAGCAGTTCTTC. Protein sequence: CASSLGGLAVNEQFF.

The chain joins TRBV4-1 to TRBJ2-3, with TRBD1 matching 7 bases. J lost 8 bases, V lost 1 base, and 3 bases had no gene match. This CDR3 contains 13 residues. Germline V gene lookup returns CDR1 MGHRA and CDR2 YSYEKL. For the CDR3, the DNA is TGCGCCAGCAGCCAAGCGGGACAGCCTACGCAGTATTTT. It translates to CASSQAGQPTQYF.